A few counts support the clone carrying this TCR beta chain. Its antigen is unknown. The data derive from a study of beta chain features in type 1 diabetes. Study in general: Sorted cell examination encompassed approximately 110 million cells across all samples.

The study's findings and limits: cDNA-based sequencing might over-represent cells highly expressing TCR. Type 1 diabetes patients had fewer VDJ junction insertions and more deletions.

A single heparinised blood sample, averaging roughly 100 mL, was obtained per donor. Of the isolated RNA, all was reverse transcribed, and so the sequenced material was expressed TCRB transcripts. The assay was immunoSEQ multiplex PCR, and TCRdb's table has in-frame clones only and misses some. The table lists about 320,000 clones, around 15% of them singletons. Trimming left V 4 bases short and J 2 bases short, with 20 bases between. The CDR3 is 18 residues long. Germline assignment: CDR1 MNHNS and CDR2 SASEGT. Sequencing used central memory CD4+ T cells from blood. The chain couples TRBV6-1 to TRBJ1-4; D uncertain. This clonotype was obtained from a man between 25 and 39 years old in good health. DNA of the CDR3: TGTGCCAGCAGTGCGATCCCAAAGCTTTTTGCGACTAATGAAAAACTGTTTTTT. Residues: CASSAIPKLFATNEKLFF.